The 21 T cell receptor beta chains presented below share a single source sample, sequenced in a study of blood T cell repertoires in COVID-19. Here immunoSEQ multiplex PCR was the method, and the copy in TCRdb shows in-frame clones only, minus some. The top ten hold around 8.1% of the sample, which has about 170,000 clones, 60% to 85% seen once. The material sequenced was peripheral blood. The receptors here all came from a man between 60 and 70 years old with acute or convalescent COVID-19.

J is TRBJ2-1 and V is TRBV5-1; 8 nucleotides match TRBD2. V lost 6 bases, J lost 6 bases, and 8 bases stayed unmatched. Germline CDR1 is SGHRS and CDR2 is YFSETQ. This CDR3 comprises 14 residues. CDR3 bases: TGCGCCAGCATCTCGGGGGGGACTAGCAATGAGCAGTTCTTC. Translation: CASISGGTSNEQFF.

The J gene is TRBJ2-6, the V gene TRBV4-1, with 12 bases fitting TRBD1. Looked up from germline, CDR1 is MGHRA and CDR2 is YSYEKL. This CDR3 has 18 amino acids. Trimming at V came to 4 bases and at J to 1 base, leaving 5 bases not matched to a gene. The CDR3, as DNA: TGCGCCAGCAGCCGTTTGGGACAGGGGGCTTCTGGGGCCAACGTCCTGACTTTC. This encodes CASSRLGQGASGANVLTF.

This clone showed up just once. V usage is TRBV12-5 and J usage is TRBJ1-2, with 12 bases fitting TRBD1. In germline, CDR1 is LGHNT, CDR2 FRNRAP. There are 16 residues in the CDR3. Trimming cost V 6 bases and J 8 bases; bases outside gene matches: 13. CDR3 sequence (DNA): TGTGCTAGTGGGGTAGGGACAGGGGGCGCGGGAGGAGGCTACACCTTC. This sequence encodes CASGVGTGGAGGGYTF.

CDR3 nucleotide sequence: TGTGCCAGTAGTATTATCGGTGAAGCTTTCTTT. This translates into CASSIIGEAFF. J is TRBJ1-1 and V is TRBV19; no clear D. Germline loops: CDR1 LNHDA, CDR2 SQIVND (reference sequence). The CDR3 is 11 amino acids. The ends were cut back, 3 bases at V and 7 bases at J, with 6 bases in the middle.

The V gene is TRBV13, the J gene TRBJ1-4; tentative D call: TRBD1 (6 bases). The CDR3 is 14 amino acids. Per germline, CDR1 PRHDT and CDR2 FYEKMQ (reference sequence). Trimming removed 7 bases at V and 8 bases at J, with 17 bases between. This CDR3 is CASTVRQDGEKLFF. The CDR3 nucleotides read TGTGCCAGCACCGTACGACAGGATGGGGAAAAACTGTTTTTT.

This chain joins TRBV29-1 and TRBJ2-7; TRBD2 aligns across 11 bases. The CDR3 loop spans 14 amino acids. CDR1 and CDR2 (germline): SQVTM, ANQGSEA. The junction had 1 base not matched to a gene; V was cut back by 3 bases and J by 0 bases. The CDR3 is CSVDTSGGSYEQYF. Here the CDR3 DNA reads TGCAGCGTTGATACTAGCGGGGGCTCCTACGAGCAGTACTTC.

The CDR3: CASSSLAGGSDTQYF. The CDR3 DNA reads TGTGCCAGCAGTTCACTAGCGGGGGGCTCGGATACGCAGTATTTT. The V call is TRBV6-5, the J call TRBJ2-3; TRBD2 matches 12 bases. The CDR3 totals 15 residues. J gave up 6 bases and V 4 bases, and 5 bases lay outside the gene matches. Germline V lookup: CDR1 MNHEY, CDR2 SVGAGI.

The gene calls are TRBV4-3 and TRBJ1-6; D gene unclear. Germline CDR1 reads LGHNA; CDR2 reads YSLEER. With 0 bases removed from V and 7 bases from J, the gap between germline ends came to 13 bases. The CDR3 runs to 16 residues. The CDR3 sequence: CASSQDLADLNSPLHF. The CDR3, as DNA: TGCGCCAGCAGCCAAGATCTGGCAGATTTAAATTCACCCCTCCACTTT.

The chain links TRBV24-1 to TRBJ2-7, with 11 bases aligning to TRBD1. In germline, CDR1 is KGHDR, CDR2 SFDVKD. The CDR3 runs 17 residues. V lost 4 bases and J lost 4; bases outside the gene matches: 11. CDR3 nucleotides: TGTGCCACCAGTGACTCTGGGACAGGGGGGGTTAAATACGAGCAGTACTTC. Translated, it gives CATSDSGTGGVKYEQYF.

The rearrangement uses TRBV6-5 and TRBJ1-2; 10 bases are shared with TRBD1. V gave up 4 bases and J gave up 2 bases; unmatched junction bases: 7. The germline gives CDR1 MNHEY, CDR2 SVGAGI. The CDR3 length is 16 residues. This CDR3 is CASSSRDRGKNYGYTF. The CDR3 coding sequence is TGTGCCAGCAGTTCTAGGGACAGGGGAAAGAACTATGGCTACACCTTC.

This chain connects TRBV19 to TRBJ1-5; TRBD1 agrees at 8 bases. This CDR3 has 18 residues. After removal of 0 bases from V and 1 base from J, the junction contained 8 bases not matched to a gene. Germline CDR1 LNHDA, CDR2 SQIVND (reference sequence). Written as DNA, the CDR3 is TGTGCCAGTAGTATAGATCCTGACAGGGGCTACAGCAATCAGCCCCAGCATTTT. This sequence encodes CASSIDPDRGYSNQPQHF. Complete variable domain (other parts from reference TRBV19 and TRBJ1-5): DGGITQSPKYLFRKEGQNVTLSCEQNLNHDAMYWYRQDPGQGLRLIYYSQIVNDFQKGDIAEGYSVSREKKESFPLTVTSAQKNPTAFYLCASSIDPDRGYSNQPQHFGDGTRLSIL.

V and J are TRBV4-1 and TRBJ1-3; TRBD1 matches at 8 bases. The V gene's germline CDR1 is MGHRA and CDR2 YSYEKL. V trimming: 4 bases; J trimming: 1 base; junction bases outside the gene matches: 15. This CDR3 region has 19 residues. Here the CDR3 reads CASSRTPGGQGGSGNTIYF. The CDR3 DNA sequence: TGCGCCAGCAGCCGAACACCCGGTGGACAGGGAGGGTCTGGAAACACCATATATTTT.

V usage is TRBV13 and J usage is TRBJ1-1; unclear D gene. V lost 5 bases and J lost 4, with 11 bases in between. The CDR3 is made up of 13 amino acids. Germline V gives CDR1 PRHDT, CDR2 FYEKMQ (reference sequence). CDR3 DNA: TGTGCCAGCAGCCCCGGGAAACTCACTGAAGCTTTCTTT. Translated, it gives CASSPGKLTEAFF.

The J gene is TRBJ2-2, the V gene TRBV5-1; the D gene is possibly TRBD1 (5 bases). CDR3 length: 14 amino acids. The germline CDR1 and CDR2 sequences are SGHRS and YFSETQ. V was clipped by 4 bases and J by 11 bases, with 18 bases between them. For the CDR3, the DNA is TGCGCCAGCAGCCTCCACAGGAACGTAGGAGAGCTGTTTTTT. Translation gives CASSLHRNVGELFF.

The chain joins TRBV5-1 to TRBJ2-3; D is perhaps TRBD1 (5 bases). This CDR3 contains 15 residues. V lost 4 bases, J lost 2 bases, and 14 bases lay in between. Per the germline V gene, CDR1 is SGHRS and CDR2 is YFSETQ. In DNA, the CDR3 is TGCGCCAGCAGCCTAACAGGTCTTCACACAGATACGCAGTATTTT. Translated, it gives CASSLTGLHTDTQYF.

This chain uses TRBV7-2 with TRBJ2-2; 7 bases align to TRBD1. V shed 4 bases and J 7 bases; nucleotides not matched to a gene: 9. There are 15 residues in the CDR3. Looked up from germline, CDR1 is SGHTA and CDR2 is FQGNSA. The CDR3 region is CASSSDLRGYGELFF. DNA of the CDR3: TGTGCCAGCAGCTCAGACCTCAGGGGGTACGGGGAGCTGTTTTTT.

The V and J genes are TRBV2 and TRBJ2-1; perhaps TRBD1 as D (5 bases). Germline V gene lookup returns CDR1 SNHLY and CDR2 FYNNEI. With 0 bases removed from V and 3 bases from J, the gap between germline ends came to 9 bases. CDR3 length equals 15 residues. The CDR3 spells CASSEASGFYNEQFF. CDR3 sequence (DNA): TGTGCCAGCAGTGAAGCGTCAGGGTTCTACAATGAGCAGTTCTTC. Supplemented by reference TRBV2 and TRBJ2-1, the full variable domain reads EPEVTQTPSHQVTQMGQEVILRCVPISNHLYFYWYRQILGQKVEFLVSFYNNEISEKSEIFDDQFSVERPDGSNFTLKIRSTKLEDSAMYFCASSEASGFYNEQFFGPGTRLTVL.

CDR3 nucleotides: TGTGCCAGCAGCCAACGCCGACAGGGGGACACCGGGGAGCTGTTTTTT. As protein: CASSQRRQGDTGELFF. The gene calls are TRBV7-9 and TRBJ2-2, with 9 bases fitting TRBD1. CDR1 and CDR2 (germline): SEHNR, FQNEAQ (reference sequence). The CDR3 has 16 residues. V was pared by 5 bases and J by 3 bases, with 7 bases of the junction left unmatched.

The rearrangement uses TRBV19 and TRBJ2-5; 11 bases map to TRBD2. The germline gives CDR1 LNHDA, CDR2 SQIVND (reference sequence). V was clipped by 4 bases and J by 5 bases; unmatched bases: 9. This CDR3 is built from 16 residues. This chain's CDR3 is CASSTLLAGGEETQYF. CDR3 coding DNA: TGTGCCAGTAGTACCCTGCTAGCGGGGGGTGAGGAGACCCAGTACTTC.

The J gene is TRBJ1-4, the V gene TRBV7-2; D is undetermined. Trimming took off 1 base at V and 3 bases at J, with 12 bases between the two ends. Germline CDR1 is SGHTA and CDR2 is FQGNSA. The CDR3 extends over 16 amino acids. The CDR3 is CASSLDRATPNEKLFF. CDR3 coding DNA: TGTGCCAGCAGCTTAGATCGTGCGACACCTAATGAAAAACTGTTTTTT. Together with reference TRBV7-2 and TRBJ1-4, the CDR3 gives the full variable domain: GAGVSQSPSNKVTEKGKDVELRCDPISGHTALYWYRQSLGQGLEFLIYFQGNSAPDKSGLPSDRFSAERTGGSVSTLTIQRTQQEDSAVYLCASSLDRATPNEKLFFGSGTQLSVL.

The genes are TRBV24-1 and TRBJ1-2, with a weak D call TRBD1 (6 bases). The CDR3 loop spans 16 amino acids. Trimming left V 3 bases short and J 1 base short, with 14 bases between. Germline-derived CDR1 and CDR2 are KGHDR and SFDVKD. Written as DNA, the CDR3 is TGTGCCACCAGTGATAAAGACTACAGGGATAACTATGGCTACACCTTC. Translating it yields CATSDKDYRDNYGYTF.